One sample yielded the 24 T cell receptor beta chains listed below, sequenced in a study of blood T cell repertoires in COVID-19. Here immunoSEQ multiplex PCR was the method, and the copy in TCRdb shows in-frame clones only, minus some. The sample records a few hundred thousand clones, 88% being singletons. The sequencing sample was made of PBMCs or T cells enriched from blood (not recorded which). Every receptor here comes from a man aged 25 to 40 who had recovered from COVID-19.

The chain employs TRBV11-2 and TRBJ1-3, with D tentatively TRBD1 (6 bases). The CDR3 totals 14 residues. The germline V and J ends were trimmed by 5 bases and 4 bases, with 12 bases remaining between them. CDR1 and CDR2 (germline): SGHAT, FQNNGV. In nucleotides, the CDR3 is TGTGCCAGCAGCCCGGGGACACACGGAAACACCATATATTTT. Its protein is CASSPGTHGNTIYF.

This chain uses TRBV10-3 with TRBJ2-3; no reliable D call. V shed 10 bases and J shed 0 bases, with 14 bases lying between them. Germline V gene lookup returns CDR1 ENHRY and CDR2 SYGVKD. The CDR3 loop spans 14 amino acids. The DNA for the CDR3 is TGTGCCACCTTATCCGTATATAGCACAGATACGCAGTATTTT. This gives the protein CATLSVYSTDTQYF.

V gene TRBV30 combines with J gene TRBJ1-6; the match to TRBD1 covers 9 bases. The CDR3 contains 13 residues. V was pared by 3 bases and J by 9 bases, with 3 bases of the junction left unmatched. Per the germline V gene, CDR1 is GTSNPN and CDR2 is SVGIG (reference sequence). The CDR3 nucleotides read TGTGCCTGGAGGGGACAGGGTGGTTCACCCCTCCACTTT. Its protein product is CAWRGQGGSPLHF.

The chain is built from TRBV5-1 and TRBJ2-2; 7 bases are shared with TRBD1. The CDR3 consists of 15 residues. Germline V gene lookup returns CDR1 SGHRS and CDR2 YFSETQ. J gave up 5 bases and V 7 bases, and 11 bases lay outside the gene matches. CDR3 region: CASRLTGQRTGELFF. The DNA of the CDR3 is TGCGCCAGCCGATTGACAGGGCAAAGAACCGGGGAGCTGTTTTTT.

This clone occurred a few times. The CDR3 DNA reads as TGTGCCAGCACCGCGGGAAATGAGCAGTTCTTC. This sequence encodes CASTAGNEQFF. This sequence joins TRBV12-3 or TRBV12-4 and TRBJ2-1, with D maybe TRBD2 (6 bases). The CDR3 is 11 amino acids. V gave up 7 bases and J gave up 7 bases, with 8 bases separating them.

The chain employs TRBV28 and TRBJ2-5, with 7 nucleotides matching TRBD1. Per germline, CDR1 MDHEN and CDR2 SYDVKM. CDR3 size: 16 residues. V lost 4 bases, J lost 5 bases, and 13 bases stayed unmatched. The CDR3 nucleotides are TGTGCCAGCAGTTCCACCGCCGCAGGGGGTCACGAGACCCAGTACTTC. Translating it yields CASSSTAAGGHETQYF. The full variable domain, with the rest looked up from reference TRBV28 and TRBJ2-5, is DVKVTQSSRYLVKRTGEKVFLECVQDMDHENMFWYRQDPGLGLRLIYFSYDVKMKEKGDIPEGYSVSREKKERFSLILESASTNQTSMYLCASSSTAAGGHETQYFGPGTRLLVL.

V is TRBV5-1 and J is TRBJ1-6; the D gene is possibly TRBD1 (6 bases). The CDR3 covers 17 residues. Germline V gene sequence: CDR1 SGHRS, CDR2 YFSETQ. V lost 3 bases, J lost 2 bases, and 15 bases lay in between. CDR3 in DNA: TGCGCCAGCAGCTCACCCGACAGGTCCCCCTATAATTCACCCCTCCACTTT. Protein: CASSSPDRSPYNSPLHF.

This chain connects TRBV24-1 to TRBJ2-3; TRBD1 aligns across 7 bases. The trim removed 0 bases at V and 2 bases at J, leaving 4 bases unmatched. There are 16 residues in the CDR3. Germline CDR1 KGHDR, CDR2 SFDVKD. CDR3 bases: TGTGCCACCAGTGATTTGCGGGACAGCTCCACAGATACGCAGTATTTT. Translation gives CATSDLRDSSTDTQYF.

V gene TRBV4-1 combines with J gene TRBJ2-7, with 7 nucleotides matching TRBD1. The CDR3 has 15 amino acids. Germline trimming cut 1 base from V and 6 bases from J; bases unmatched to any gene: 9. The V gene's germline CDR1 is MGHRA and CDR2 YSYEKL. The CDR3 DNA sequence: TGCGCCAGCAGCCAAGCCCCGACAGGGTTTACCGAGCAGTACTTC. This codes for CASSQAPTGFTEQYF.

The rearrangement links TRBV28 to TRBJ1-5; perhaps TRBD1 as D (6 bases). V was cut by 2 bases and J by 0 bases, with 23 bases left in between. The CDR3 is 20 amino acids. Germline loops: CDR1 MDHEN, CDR2 SYDVKM. The CDR3 DNA follows: TGTGCCAGCAGTTTAGTTTATCGACAGGCTCAATATAATAGCAATCAGCCCCAGCATTTT. Amino acid sequence: CASSLVYRQAQYNSNQPQHF.

The CDR3 sequence is CASSEGQTNQPQHF. The CDR3 DNA reads as TGTGCCAGCAGCGAGGGACAGACCAATCAGCCCCAGCATTTT. The chain employs TRBV9 and TRBJ1-5, with TRBD1 matching 7 bases. Germline V gene data show CDR1 as SGDLS and CDR2 as YYNGEE. J was trimmed by 3 bases and V by 3 bases; bases with no gene match: 3. The CDR3 loop spans 14 amino acids. Complete variable domain (other parts from reference TRBV9 and TRBJ1-5): DSGVTQTPKHLITATGQRVTLRCSPRSGDLSVYWYQQSLDQGLQFLIQYYNGEERAKGNILERFSAQQFPDLHSELNLSSLELGDSALYFCASSEGQTNQPQHFGDGTRLSIL.

This clone was recorded a few times. The chain links TRBV7-2 to TRBJ2-7; 11 positions match TRBD2. The CDR3 is made up of 15 amino acids. Per germline, CDR1 SGHTA and CDR2 FQGNSA. The V and J ends lost 1 base and 6 bases, in that order; junction bases with no gene match: 5. As DNA, the CDR3 is TGTGCCAGCAGCTTAGTAGCGGGGGGGCTGTTCGAGCAGTACTTC. It yields the protein CASSLVAGGLFEQYF.

The chain is built from TRBV5-5 and TRBJ1-4, with 8 bases fitting TRBD1. The germline V gene has CDR1 SGHKS and CDR2 YYEKEE (reference sequence). J gave up 4 bases and V 4 bases, and 3 bases lay outside the gene matches. CDR3 length: 14 amino acids. DNA for the CDR3: TGTGCCAGCAGCGGCACAGGGGGTAATGAAAAACTGTTTTTT. Its protein is CASSGTGGNEKLFF.

This clone was picked up one time. This sequence joins TRBV5-6 and TRBJ1-2, with D tentatively TRBD1 (6 bases). Germline assignment: CDR1 SGHDT and CDR2 YYEEEE. This CDR3 region has 15 residues. V was shortened by 0 bases and J by 4 bases, with 13 bases between the two germline ends. CDR3 sequence reads: CASSLDQGQGYGYTF. The CDR3 DNA is TGTGCCAGCAGCTTGGACCAGGGGCAGGGCTATGGCTACACCTTC.

The CDR3 nucleotides read TGTGCCAGCAGCTTTTATCCCTCCAGAGAGCGGGGGGCCTACAATGAGCAGTTCTTC. Protein sequence: CASSFYPSRERGAYNEQFF. The genes are TRBV7-9 and TRBJ2-1; 9 positions agree with TRBD2. J was trimmed by 2 bases and V by 3 bases; bases with no gene match: 14. Germline V gene lookup returns CDR1 SEHNR and CDR2 FQNEAQ (reference sequence). The CDR3 loop spans 19 amino acids.

This clone has more than one count but fewer than ten. This chain joins TRBV6-5 and TRBJ1-2, with a possible D match to TRBD1 (5 bases). Trimming took off 9 bases at V and 6 bases at J, with 20 bases between the two ends. The germline gives CDR1 MNHEY, CDR2 SVGAGI. The CDR3 spans 14 residues. The CDR3 loop reads CASNSHQGFNGYTF. The CDR3 DNA is TGTGCCAGTAACTCTCACCAGGGATTCAATGGCTACACCTTC.

This clone was observed a handful of times. V is TRBV7-9 and J is TRBJ2-7; TRBD2 is a possible D gene (6 bases). This CDR3 has 14 residues. V lost 2 bases to trimming and J lost 2 bases, with 10 bases between them. CDR1 is SEHNR, CDR2 FQNEAQ, per germline (reference sequence). The CDR3 here is CASSLIREAYEQYF. In DNA, the CDR3 is TGTGCCAGCAGCTTAATTAGGGAGGCCTACGAGCAGTACTTC.

This clone appeared a few times. The chain is built from TRBV10-3 and TRBJ1-5, with D possibly matching TRBD1 (6 bases). CDR1 and CDR2 from the germline V gene are ENHRY and SYGVKD. CDR3 size: 16 residues. V was pared by 5 bases and J by 2 bases, with 16 bases between. CDR3 bases: TGTGCCATCAGTCTTAACAGGGTCCGGGGCAATCAGCCCCAGCATTTT. Amino acid sequence: CAISLNRVRGNQPQHF.

Comments on this clone: This same CDR3 is encoded by further DNA sequences in the sample. The gene calls are TRBV12-3 or TRBV12-4 and TRBJ1-5; D perhaps matches TRBD1 (6 bases). Trimming stripped 5 bases from V and 4 bases from J, with 6 bases between. CDR3 size: 12 residues. CDR3 region: CASSRGNQPQHF. CDR3 DNA sequence: TGTGCCAGCAGTAGGGGGAATCAGCCCCAGCATTTT.

The chain is built from TRBV4-2 and TRBJ2-6, with TRBD1 identical over 7 bases. The germline V gene has CDR1 LGHNA and CDR2 YNFKEQ. The ends lost 3 bases at V and 4 bases at J; junction bases unmatched: 9. This CDR3 is 17 amino acids long. The CDR3 region is CASSHRNTGAGANVLTF. The CDR3 region has the DNA TGTGCCAGCAGCCACCGCAATACAGGGGCAGGGGCCAACGTCCTGACTTTC.

The genes are TRBV13 and TRBJ2-7; 7 nucleotides agree with TRBD1. The V gene's germline CDR1 is PRHDT and CDR2 FYEKMQ (reference sequence). The CDR3 totals 14 residues. Trimming at V came to 5 bases and at J to 1 base, leaving 5 bases not matched to a gene. In nucleotides, the CDR3 is TGTGCCAGCAGCACCGGGACAGATTCCTACGAGCAGTACTTC. Translation gives CASSTGTDSYEQYF.

V usage is TRBV5-1 and J usage is TRBJ1-6; no firm D call. V shed 4 bases and J shed 9 bases, with 14 bases lying between them. Germline V gene sequence: CDR1 SGHRS, CDR2 YFSETQ. This CDR3 is built from 14 residues. The CDR3 sequence: CASSTEESSSPLHF. For the CDR3, the DNA is TGCGCCAGCAGCACCGAAGAGAGTAGTTCACCCCTCCACTTT.

V gene TRBV10-1 combines with J gene TRBJ2-3, with D possibly being TRBD1 (6 bases). Germline assignment: CDR1 WNHNN and CDR2 SYGVQD (reference sequence). Trimming took 2 bases from V and 0 from J, leaving 9 bases between them. The CDR3 has 15 residues. The CDR3 DNA reads TGCGCCAGCAGTGAGACGGACAGAAGCACAGATACGCAGTATTTT. It yields the protein CASSETDRSTDTQYF.

This sequence joins TRBV7-2 and TRBJ1-5, with 11 positions matching TRBD1. Germline-derived CDR1 and CDR2 are SGHTA and FQGNSA. V was clipped by 3 bases and J by 6 bases; unmatched bases: 4. There are 15 residues in the CDR3. CDR3 nucleotides: TGTGCCAGCAGCTTGTTAGGACAGGGGGCTCAGCCCCAGCATTTT. It codes for CASSLLGQGAQPQHF.